This T cell receptor (beta chain) comes out of a study of T cells in Graves' hyperthyroidism and ophthalmopathy. Study-wide points: Blood samples included most of the expanded thyroid clonotypes exceeding 0.001.

In its sample, this clonotype was seen many times. Its cognate antigen is unknown. The source material, RNA transcripts, was used to amplify TCR beta CDR3 regions. A set of HTBI primers served as the primers for a first-round RT-PCR of the TCR CDR3. Using its own MiXCR run on the multiplex PCR reads, TCRdb lists one record per CDR3 protein. The table lists about 740,000 distinct CDR3 sequences, 13% to 15% of them singletons. The hyperthyroidism patients had all been newly diagnosed, and their disease duration was under 2 months. Their ages ranged from 18 to 65 years. It was uncontrolled infection, other autoimmune disease, pregnancy or lactation that excluded patients. Germline CDR1 KGHSH, CDR2 LQKENI. Trimming took off 4 bases at V and 1 base at J, with 11 bases between the two ends. CDR3 length: 15 residues.

This clonotype was obtained from a woman younger than 30 with Graves' hyperthyroidism. The sequencing input was blood. The chain carries TRBV18 and TRBJ1-3, with a weak D call TRBD1 (5 bases). The CDR3 DNA reads TGTGCCAGCTCACAGGGGCCACAATCTGGAAACACCATATATTTT. Translated, it gives CASSQGPQSGNTIYF.